Below, one T cell receptor (beta chain) is given with its context. Germline CDR1 GTSNPN, CDR2 SVGIG (reference sequence). V trimming: 0 bases; J trimming: 2 bases; junction bases outside the gene matches: 9. The CDR3 consists of 17 residues. The sample comes from a study of blood T cell repertoires in COVID-19. Data came from immunoSEQ multiplex PCR; TCRdb stores just in-frame clones and leaves some out. The sample yields about 200,000 clones, 70% to 85% seen once. Sequenced sample: PBMCs or T cells enriched from blood (not recorded which). The chain has TRBV30 and TRBJ1-1, with 10 bases fitting TRBD1. The receptor comes from a middle-aged man who had recovered from COVID-19. The CDR3 reads CAWSVDRGRVINTEAFF. CDR3 bases: TGTGCCTGGAGTGTTGACAGGGGGCGTGTGATTAACACTGAAGCTTTCTTT.